The present T cell receptor beta chain was sequenced within a study of CD8 T cells in ankylosing spondylitis. Study-level points and caveats: Seven to nine highly homologous variants made up a TCR beta motif that seemed to typify ankylosing spondylitis blood. Disease-linked clones bore a CD8+ phenotype and were relatively rare in peripheral blood.

The V and J ends lost 7 bases and 0 bases, in that order; junction bases with no gene match: 2. This CDR3 has 14 residues. Per germline, CDR1 KGHDR and CDR2 SFDVKD. About this clonotype itself: The antigen is not known.

Quantitative 5'-RACE with molecular barcodes was used to make the TCR beta libraries. From the 5' RACE reads, TCRdb called clonotypes with MiXCR, one entry per CDR3 protein. The sample shows about 270,000 distinct CDR3 sequences, 32% of them seen only once. The chain employs TRBV24-1 and TRBJ1-5, with TRBD1 matching 7 bases. The sequencing input was blood, either unsorted or a sorted T cell fraction (not recorded which). This receptor was taken from a male donor with ankylosing spondylitis or in good health (not recorded which). The CDR3 loop is CATSYRGSNQPQHF. DNA of the CDR3: TGTGCCACCAGCTACAGGGGTAGCAATCAGCCCCAGCATTTT.